This paragraph covers one T cell receptor beta chain sequence. Using the 5' RACE reads, TCRdb records one entry per CDR3 protein without DNA. Across 440,000 or so distinct CDR3 sequences, the top ten clones capture 2% to 3% of the sample. The data are from a study of monozygotic twins with inflammatory bowel disease. The CDR3 is 13 residues long. Germline-derived CDR1 and CDR2 are SEHNR and FQNEAQ (reference sequence). Total RNA isolation used whole blood (no T cell sorting was performed). Sequenced material: blood. The TCR originated in a human donor with ulcerative colitis or Crohn's disease, or a healthy co-twin of an affected twin (not recorded which). V is TRBV7-9 and J is TRBJ2-6; TCRdb calls TRBD1, which cannot be checked without DNA. This CDR3 is CASRRGGANVLTF. The full variable domain, in which reference TRBV7-9 and TRBJ2-6 provide the parts outside the CDR3, is DTGVSQNPRHKITKRGQNVTFRCDPISEHNRLYWYRQTLGQGPEFLTYFQNEAQLEKSRLLSDRFSAERPKGSFSTLEIQRTEQGDSAMYLCASRRGGANVLTFGAGSRLTVL.